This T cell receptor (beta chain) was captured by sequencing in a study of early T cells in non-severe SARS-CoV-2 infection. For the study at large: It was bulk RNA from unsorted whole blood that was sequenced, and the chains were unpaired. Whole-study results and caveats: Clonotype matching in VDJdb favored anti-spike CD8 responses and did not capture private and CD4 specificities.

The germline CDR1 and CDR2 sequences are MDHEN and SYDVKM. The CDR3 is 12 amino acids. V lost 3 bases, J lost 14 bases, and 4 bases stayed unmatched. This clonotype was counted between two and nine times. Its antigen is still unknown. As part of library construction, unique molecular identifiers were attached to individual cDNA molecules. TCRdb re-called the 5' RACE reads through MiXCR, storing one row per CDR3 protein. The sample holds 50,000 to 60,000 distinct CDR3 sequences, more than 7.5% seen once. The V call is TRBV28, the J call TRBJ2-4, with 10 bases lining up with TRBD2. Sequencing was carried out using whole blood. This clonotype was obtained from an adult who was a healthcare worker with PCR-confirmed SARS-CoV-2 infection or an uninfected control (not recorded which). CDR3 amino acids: CASSFGLAEEYF. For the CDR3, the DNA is TGTGCCAGCAGTTTCGGACTAGCGGAGGAGTACTTC. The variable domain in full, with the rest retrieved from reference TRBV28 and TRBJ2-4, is DVKVTQSSRYLVKRTGEKVFLECVQDMDHENMFWYRQDPGLGLRLIYFSYDVKMKEKGDIPEGYSVSREKKERFSLILESASTNQTSMYLCASSFGLAEEYFGAGTRLSVL.